This record covers a single T cell receptor beta chain. The PCR contained 60 Vbeta and 13 Jbeta primers. Only in-frame clones appear in the TCRdb table, and some are missing; sequencing was by immunoSEQ multiplex PCR. The data include about 160,000 clones; the top ten clones carry 1% to 1.5%. These data originate in a study of cytomegalovirus exposure and HLA in healthy donors. Study as a whole: Unique TCR beta sequences numbering 120 million or so came from 150 million to 200 million T cells in an earlier analysis.

Between the trimmed V and J ends, which lost 5 bases and 1 base, there was a span of 8 bases. This CDR3 spans 13 amino acids. CDR1 LNHDA and CDR2 SQIVND come from the germline V gene (reference sequence). Material for sequencing was PBMCs. The origin of this receptor is a woman aged 60-75 years in good health and CMV-seronegative. J is TRBJ2-5 and V is TRBV19, with no clear D. The CDR3, as DNA: TGTGCCAGTAGTTTGTCATTCCAAGAGACCCAGTACTTC. Its protein is CASSLSFQETQYF.